This T cell receptor beta chain comes out of a study of blood T cell repertoires in COVID-19. CDR1 is SEHNR and CDR2 is FQNEAQ in the germline V gene (reference sequence). V gave up 5 bases and J gave up 5 bases; unmatched junction bases: 8. The CDR3 is 14 residues long. Per the original methods: Reference gene primer amplification in the assay estimated nucleated cell counts. Measured with immunoSEQ multiplex PCR; TCRdb has only the in-frame clones, and not every one. From that table come the V and J calls and clone size; the DNA was used to work out D and trimming. The table shows a few hundred thousand clones, with approximately 88% occurring only once.

The TCR was taken from a woman aged 30 to 39 with COVID-19, enrolled during active disease. Sequenced input: peripheral blood. The chain joins TRBV7-9 to TRBJ2-7, with TRBD1 matching over 8 bases. CDR3 DNA: TGTGCCAGCAGCGTAGGTGACAGGGGCCACGAGCAGTACTTC. Translated, it gives CASSVGDRGHEQYF.